The 8 T cell receptor beta chains reported below all come from one sample, sequenced in a study of CD8 T cells in Susac syndrome. A quantity of about 0.5 to 1 ug RNA underwent reverse transcription using random hexamers. TCRdb passed the immunoSEQ multiplex PCR reads through MiXCR, listing each CDR3 protein once. The data show 85,000 to 90,000 distinct CDR3 sequences, 85% to 95% seen once. Sequencing used CD8+ T cells from PBMCs. The source is a human donor in good health.

The genes are TRBV5-4 and TRBJ2-2; 9 bases are a match to TRBD2. This CDR3 region has 14 residues. Trimming cost V 5 bases and J 5 bases; bases outside gene matches: 4. Looked up from germline, CDR1 is SGHNT and CDR2 is YYREEE (reference sequence). The DNA for the CDR3 is TGTGCCAGCAGACAAAGCGGGGGGACCGGGGAGCTGTTTTTT. It is translated as CASRQSGGTGELFF.

The chain is built from TRBV13 and TRBJ1-2; D is ambiguous. The length of the CDR3 is 15 residues. The germline CDR1 and CDR2 sequences are PRHDT and FYEKMQ (reference sequence). The ends were cut back, 4 bases at V and 8 bases at J, with 20 bases in the middle. The CDR3 coding sequence is TGTGCCAGCAGCTCCTCAAACATAGTGTCGGGCGGCTACACCTTC. It encodes CASSSSNIVSGGYTF.

The V gene is TRBV13, the J gene TRBJ2-7, with TRBD1 as a possible D gene (6 bases). The V and J ends lost 4 bases and 2 bases respectively, with 9 bases between them. Looked up from germline, CDR1 is PRHDT and CDR2 is FYEKMQ (reference sequence). This CDR3 contains 13 residues. The CDR3 spells CASSSGQTYEQYF. The CDR3 DNA reads TGTGCCAGCAGCTCCGGACAGACCTACGAGCAGTACTTC.

V gene TRBV29-1 combines with J gene TRBJ2-7; D gene uncertain. Germline assignment: CDR1 SQVTM and CDR2 ANQGSEA. The length of the CDR3 is 10 residues. V was shortened by 0 bases and J by 5 bases, with 2 bases between the two germline ends. The CDR3 bases are TGCAGCGTTGAAGACGACGAGCAGTACTTC. Amino acid sequence: CSVEDDEQYF.

V gene TRBV2 combines with J gene TRBJ2-2; TRBD2 matches at 7 bases. The CDR3 is 14 residues long. Trimming removed 7 bases from V and 8 bases from J; junction bases left unmatched: 10. CDR1 and CDR2 from the germline V gene are SNHLY and FYNNEI. For the CDR3, the DNA is TGTGCCAGCAATTCCGGGACTACGAGTGGGGAGCTGTTTTTT. Translating it yields CASNSGTTSGELFF.

This clonotype was observed once. The chain combines TRBV27 with TRBJ1-2, with 9 positions matching TRBD1. V lost 6 bases to trimming and J lost 8 bases; unmatched junction nucleotides: 13. The CDR3 loop spans 15 amino acids. Germline assignment: CDR1 MNHEY and CDR2 SMNVEV (reference sequence). The CDR3 region is CASSPQDRGIQGYTF. The CDR3 coding sequence is TGTGCCAGCAGCCCTCAGGACAGGGGCATACAGGGCTACACCTTC.

The CDR3 DNA follows: TGTGCCAGCAGCCCACGGACAGACACCGGGGAGCTGTTTTTT. Translation: CASSPRTDTGELFF. The V call is TRBV14, the J call TRBJ2-2; a weak D match, TRBD1 (6 bases). The CDR3 spans 14 residues. The germline CDR1 and CDR2 sequences are SGHDN and FVKESK. With 4 bases removed from V and 3 bases from J, the gap between germline ends came to 9 bases. Full variable domain (remainder filled in from reference TRBV14 and TRBJ2-2): EAGVTQFPSHSVIEKGQTVTLRCDPISGHDNLYWYRRVMGKEIKFLLHFVKESKQDESGMPNNRFLAERTGGTYSTLKVQPAELEDSGVYFCASSPRTDTGELFFGEGSRLTVL.

V gene TRBV30 combines with J gene TRBJ2-1; no reliable D call. This CDR3 is 14 amino acids long. Germline V lookup: CDR1 GTSNPN, CDR2 SVGIG (reference sequence). Deletions cut 4 bases from V and 0 bases from J, with 10 bases between. CDR3 protein: CAWNGVLSYNEQFF. For the CDR3, the DNA is TGTGCCTGGAACGGAGTTCTCTCCTACAATGAGCAGTTCTTC.